Below are 4 T cell receptor beta chains sequenced from a single sample in a study of cytomegalovirus exposure and HLA in healthy donors. Vbeta (60) and Jbeta (13) primers were used in the PCR. The repertoire was sequenced with immunoSEQ multiplex PCR; TCRdb's copy has only in-frame clones and lacks some. The sample shows 200,000 to 250,000 clones, less than 85% of them seen only once. Sequences were obtained from PBMCs. The receptors derive from a man between 18 and 29 years old in good health and CMV-seronegative.

This chain links TRBV6-5 with TRBJ1-4, with D maybe TRBD1 (6 bases). With 6 bases removed from V and 6 bases from J, the gap between germline ends came to 11 bases. The CDR3 sequence is 13 residues long. Germline-derived CDR1 and CDR2 are MNHEY and SVGAGI. The CDR3 DNA reads as TGTGCCAGCAGCTCCACAGGGCATGAAAAACTGTTTTTT. This sequence encodes CASSSTGHEKLFF.

J is TRBJ1-2 and V is TRBV7-9, with D unclear. Germline CDR1 is SEHNR and CDR2 is FQNEAQ (reference sequence). V lost 2 bases and J 4 bases, leaving 5 bases between the germline ends. The CDR3 totals 12 residues. CDR3 bases: TGTGCCAGCAGCTTAACTCCCTATGGCTACACCTTC. Protein product: CASSLTPYGYTF.

The CDR3: CASSLILGPTQETQYF. The CDR3 DNA reads as TGTGCCAGCAGCTTGATATTGGGCCCGACCCAAGAGACCCAGTACTTC. The chain carries TRBV5-5 and TRBJ2-5, with D unclear. Trimming took off 1 base at V and 1 base at J, with 14 bases between the two ends. Germline V gene sequence: CDR1 SGHKS, CDR2 YYEKEE (reference sequence). The CDR3 spans 16 residues.

CDR3 in DNA: TGTGCCACTGAAGGGGGCTTCTACAATGAGCAGTTCTTC. This encodes CATEGGFYNEQFF. The chain recombines TRBV7-9 with TRBJ2-1, with TRBD1 matching 7 bases. With V trimmed by 10 bases and J by 3 bases, 6 bases remained unmatched. The CDR3 is made up of 13 amino acids. Germline V lookup: CDR1 SEHNR, CDR2 FQNEAQ (reference sequence).